This TCR beta chain was documented in a study of T-cell memory formation after mild COVID-19. Overall study results and limits: CD4+ bias marked clones expanding day 15 to 37, unlike balanced contracting clones. That cross-reactive memory joined was suggested by some responding clones appearing in pre-infection memory.

This clonotype was seen repeatedly, ten times or more. Its target is unknown. V was pared by 1 base and J by 3 bases, with 7 bases between. CDR3 size: 14 residues. Germline V gene lookup returns CDR1 MGHRA and CDR2 YSYEKL. TCRdb independently ran MiXCR on the 5' RACE reads; one entry per CDR3 protein. The sample consists of roughly 120,000 distinct CDR3 sequences, about a sixth of them appearing once. The receptor was isolated from an adult woman who had mild COVID-19 (a few samples of this study predate the infection). Cell type and time point are not known. The J gene is TRBJ2-4, the V gene TRBV4-1; D might be TRBD2 (6 bases). The sequenced material came from PBMCs or a T cell subset sorted from them (not recorded which). The CDR3 reads CASSQVGGKNIQYF. The CDR3 DNA reads TGCGCCAGCAGCCAAGTGGGAGGCAAAAACATTCAGTACTTC.